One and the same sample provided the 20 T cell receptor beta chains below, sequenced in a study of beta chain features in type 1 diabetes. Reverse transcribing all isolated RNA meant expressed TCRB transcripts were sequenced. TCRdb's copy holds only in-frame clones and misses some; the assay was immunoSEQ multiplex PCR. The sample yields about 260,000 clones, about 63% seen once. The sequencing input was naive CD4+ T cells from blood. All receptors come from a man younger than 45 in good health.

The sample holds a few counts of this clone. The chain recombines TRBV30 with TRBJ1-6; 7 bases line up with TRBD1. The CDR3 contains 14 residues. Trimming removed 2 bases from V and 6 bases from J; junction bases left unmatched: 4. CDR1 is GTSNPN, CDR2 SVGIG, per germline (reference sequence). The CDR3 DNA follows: TGTGCCTGGAGTCCGGCAGGGGGTAATTCACCCCTCCACTTT. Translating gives CAWSPAGGNSPLHF.

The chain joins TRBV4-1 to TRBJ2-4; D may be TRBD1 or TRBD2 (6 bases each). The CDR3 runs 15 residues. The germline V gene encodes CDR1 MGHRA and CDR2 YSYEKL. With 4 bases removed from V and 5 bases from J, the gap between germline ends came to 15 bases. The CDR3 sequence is CASSRKGGIENIQYF. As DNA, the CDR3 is TGCGCCAGCAGCCGGAAGGGGGGCATCGAAAACATTCAGTACTTC.

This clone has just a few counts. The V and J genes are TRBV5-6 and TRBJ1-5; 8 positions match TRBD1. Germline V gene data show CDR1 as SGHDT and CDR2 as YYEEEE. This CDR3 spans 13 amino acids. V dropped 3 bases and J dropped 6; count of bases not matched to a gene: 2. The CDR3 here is CASSSTGGQPQHF. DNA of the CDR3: TGTGCCAGCAGCTCAACAGGGGGTCAGCCCCAGCATTTT.

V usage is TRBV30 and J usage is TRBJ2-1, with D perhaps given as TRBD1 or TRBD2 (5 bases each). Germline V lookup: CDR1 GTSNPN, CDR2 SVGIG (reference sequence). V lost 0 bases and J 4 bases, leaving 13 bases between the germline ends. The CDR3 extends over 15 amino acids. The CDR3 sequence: CAWSVRGLLYNEQFF. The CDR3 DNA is TGTGCCTGGAGTGTACGGGGCTTACTATACAATGAGCAGTTCTTC.

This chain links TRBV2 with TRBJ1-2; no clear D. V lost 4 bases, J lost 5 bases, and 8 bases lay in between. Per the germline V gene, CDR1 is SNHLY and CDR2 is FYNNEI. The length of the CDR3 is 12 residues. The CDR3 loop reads CASSVYGYGYTF. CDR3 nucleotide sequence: TGTGCCAGCAGTGTATACGGGTATGGCTACACCTTC.

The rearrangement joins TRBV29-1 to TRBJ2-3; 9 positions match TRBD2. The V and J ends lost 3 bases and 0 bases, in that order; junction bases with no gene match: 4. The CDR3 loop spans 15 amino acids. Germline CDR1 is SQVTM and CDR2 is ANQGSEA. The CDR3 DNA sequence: TGCAGCGTTGAGCCTAGCGGGGCGAGCACAGATACGCAGTATTTT. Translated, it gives CSVEPSGASTDTQYF.

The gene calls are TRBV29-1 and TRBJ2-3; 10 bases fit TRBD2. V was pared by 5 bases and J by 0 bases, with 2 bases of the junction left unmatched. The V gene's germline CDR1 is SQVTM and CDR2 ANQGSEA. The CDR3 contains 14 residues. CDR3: CSVLTSGSTDTQYF. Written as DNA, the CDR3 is TGCAGCGTTCTGACTAGCGGGAGCACAGATACGCAGTATTTT.

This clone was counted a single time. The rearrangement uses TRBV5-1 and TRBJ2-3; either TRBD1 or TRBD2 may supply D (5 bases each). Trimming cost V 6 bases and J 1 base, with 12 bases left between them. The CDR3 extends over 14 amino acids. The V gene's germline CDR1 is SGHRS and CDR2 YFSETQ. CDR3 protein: CASNRGVRTDTQYF. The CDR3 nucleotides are TGCGCCAGCAATAGAGGGGTCCGCACAGATACGCAGTATTTT.

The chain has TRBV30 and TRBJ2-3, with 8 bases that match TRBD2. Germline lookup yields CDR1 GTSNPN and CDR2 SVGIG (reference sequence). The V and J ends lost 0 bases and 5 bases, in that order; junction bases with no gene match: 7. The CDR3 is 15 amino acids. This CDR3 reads CAWSVQAGAGDTQYF. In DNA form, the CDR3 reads TGTGCCTGGAGTGTACAAGCGGGGGCGGGAGATACGCAGTATTTT.

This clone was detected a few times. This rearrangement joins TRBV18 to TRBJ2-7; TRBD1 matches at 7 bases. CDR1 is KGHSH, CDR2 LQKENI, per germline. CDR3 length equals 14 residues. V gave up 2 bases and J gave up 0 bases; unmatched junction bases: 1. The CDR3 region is CASSPRTGSYEQYF. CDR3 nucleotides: TGTGCCAGCTCACCAAGGACAGGCTCCTACGAGCAGTACTTC.

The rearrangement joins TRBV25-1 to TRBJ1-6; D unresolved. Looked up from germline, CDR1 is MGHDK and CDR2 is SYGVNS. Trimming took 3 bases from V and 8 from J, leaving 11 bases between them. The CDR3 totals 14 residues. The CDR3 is CASSDEGFHSPLHF. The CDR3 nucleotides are TGTGCCAGCAGTGATGAGGGATTCCATTCACCCCTCCACTTT.

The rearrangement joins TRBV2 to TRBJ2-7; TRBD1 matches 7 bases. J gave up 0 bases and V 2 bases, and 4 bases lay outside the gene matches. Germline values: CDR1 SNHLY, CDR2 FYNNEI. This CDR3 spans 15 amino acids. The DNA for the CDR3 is TGTGCCAGCAGTGAAATCGGACAGGCCTCCTACGAGCAGTACTTC. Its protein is CASSEIGQASYEQYF.

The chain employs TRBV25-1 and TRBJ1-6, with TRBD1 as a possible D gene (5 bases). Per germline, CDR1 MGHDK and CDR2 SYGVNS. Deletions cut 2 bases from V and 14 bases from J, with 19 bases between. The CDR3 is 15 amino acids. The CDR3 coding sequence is TGTGCCAGCAGTGAAGGGACGGGTGCTGAGTGGGCCCTCCACTTT. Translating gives CASSEGTGAEWALHF.

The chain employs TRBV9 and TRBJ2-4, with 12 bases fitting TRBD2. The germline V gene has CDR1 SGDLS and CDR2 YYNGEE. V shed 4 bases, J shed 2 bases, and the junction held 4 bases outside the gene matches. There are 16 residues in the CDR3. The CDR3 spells CASSPGTSGPKNIQYF. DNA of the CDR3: TGTGCCAGCAGCCCGGGGACTAGCGGGCCCAAAAACATTCAGTACTTC.

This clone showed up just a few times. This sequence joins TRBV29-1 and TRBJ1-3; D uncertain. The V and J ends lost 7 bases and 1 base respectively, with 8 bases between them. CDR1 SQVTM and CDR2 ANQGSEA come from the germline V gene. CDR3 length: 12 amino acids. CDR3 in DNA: TGCAGCGCCACGTCGTCTGGAAACACCATATATTTT. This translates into CSATSSGNTIYF.

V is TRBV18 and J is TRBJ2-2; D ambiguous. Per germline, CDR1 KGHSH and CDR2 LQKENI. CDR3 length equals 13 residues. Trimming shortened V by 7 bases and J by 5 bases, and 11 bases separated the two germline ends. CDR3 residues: CASCRSSTGELFF. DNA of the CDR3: TGTGCCAGCTGTCGCTCATCAACCGGGGAGCTGTTTTTT.

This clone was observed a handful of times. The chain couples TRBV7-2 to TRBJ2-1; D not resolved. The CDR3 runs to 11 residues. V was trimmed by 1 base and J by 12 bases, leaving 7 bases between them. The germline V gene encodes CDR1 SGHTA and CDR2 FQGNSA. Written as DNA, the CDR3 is TGTGCCAGCAGCTTAGGGACGGGGCAGTTCTTC. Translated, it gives CASSLGTGQFF.

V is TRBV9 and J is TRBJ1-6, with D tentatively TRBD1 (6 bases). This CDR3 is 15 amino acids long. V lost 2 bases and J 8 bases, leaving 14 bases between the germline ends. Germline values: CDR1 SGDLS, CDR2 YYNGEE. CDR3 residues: CASSVWDNRDSPLHF. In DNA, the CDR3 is TGTGCCAGCAGCGTGTGGGACAATCGGGATTCACCCCTCCACTTT.

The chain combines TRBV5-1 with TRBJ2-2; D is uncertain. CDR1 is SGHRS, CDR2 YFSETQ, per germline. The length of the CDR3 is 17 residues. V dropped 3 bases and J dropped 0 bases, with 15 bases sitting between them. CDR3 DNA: TGCGCCAGCAGCTCCTCCGGAGCAGGACCGAACACCGGGGAGCTGTTTTTT. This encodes CASSSSGAGPNTGELFF.

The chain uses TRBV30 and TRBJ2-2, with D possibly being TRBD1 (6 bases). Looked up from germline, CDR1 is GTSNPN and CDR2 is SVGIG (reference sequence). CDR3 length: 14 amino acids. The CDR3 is CALRTEPNTGELFF. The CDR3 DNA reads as TGTGCGCTGAGGACAGAACCGAACACCGGGGAGCTGTTTTTT. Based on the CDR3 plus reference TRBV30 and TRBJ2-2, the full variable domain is SQTIHQWPATLVQPVGSPLSLECTVEGTSNPNLYWYRQAAGRGLQLLFYSVGIGQISSEVPQNLSASRPQDRQFILSSKKLLLSDSGFYLCALRTEPNTGELFFGEGSRLTVL.